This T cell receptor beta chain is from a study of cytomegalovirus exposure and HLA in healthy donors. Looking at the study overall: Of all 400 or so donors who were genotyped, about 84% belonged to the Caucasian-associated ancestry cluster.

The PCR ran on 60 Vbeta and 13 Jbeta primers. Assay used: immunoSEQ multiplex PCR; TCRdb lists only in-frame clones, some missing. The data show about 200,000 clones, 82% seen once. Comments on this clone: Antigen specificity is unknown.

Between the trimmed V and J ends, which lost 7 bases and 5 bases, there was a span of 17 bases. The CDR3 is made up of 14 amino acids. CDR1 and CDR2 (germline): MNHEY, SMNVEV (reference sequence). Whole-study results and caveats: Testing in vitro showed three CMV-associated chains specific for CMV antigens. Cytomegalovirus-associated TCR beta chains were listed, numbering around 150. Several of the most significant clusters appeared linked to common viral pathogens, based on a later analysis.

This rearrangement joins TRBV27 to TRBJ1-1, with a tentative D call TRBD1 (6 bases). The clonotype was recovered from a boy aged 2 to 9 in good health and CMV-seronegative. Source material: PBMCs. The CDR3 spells CASTGGAVRTEAFF. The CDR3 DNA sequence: TGTGCCAGCACGGGGGGGGCGGTGAGAACTGAAGCTTTCTTT.